Described below is a single T cell receptor (beta chain) sequence and its context. The ends were cut back, 5 bases at V and 2 bases at J, with 12 bases in the middle. Germline V lookup: CDR1 MGHDK, CDR2 SYGVNS. This CDR3 contains 14 residues. This sample was included in a study of blood T cell repertoires in COVID-19. Data came from immunoSEQ multiplex PCR; TCRdb stores just in-frame clones and leaves some out. The sample lists about 260,000 clones; approximately 86% were seen once. Sequenced: peripheral blood. This receptor was obtained from a human donor in a cohort sampled during active COVID-19. This rearrangement joins TRBV25-1 to TRBJ1-2, with D tentatively TRBD1 (5 bases). The CDR3 sequence: CASSMAGKNYGYTF. In nucleotides, the CDR3 is TGTGCCAGCAGTATGGCAGGGAAGAACTATGGCTACACCTTC.